This T cell receptor beta chain was captured in a study of T cells in tuberculosis. Looking at the study overall: The T cells targeted glucose monomycolate, a mycobacterial lipid, via CD1B. Whole-study results and caveats: Active tuberculosis alpha repertoires lay closer to GMM-specific TCRs than controls'.

As for time point: new active TB diagnosis, blood taken before or within 7 days of starting treatment. Each patient had positive sputum smear microscopy and/or positive culture. On this clone itself: The antigen remains unidentified.

TCRdb keeps only in-frame clones here, not all; method: immunoSEQ multiplex PCR. The data show around 35,000 clones, around 93% seen once. The J segment lost 6 bases and the V segment lost 0 bases, leaving 5 bases of the junction unmatched. This CDR3 contains 15 residues. Germline loops: CDR1 MDHEN, CDR2 SYDVKM. The genes are TRBV28 and TRBJ1-2, with TRBD1 matching 9 bases. The starting material was PBMCs, obtained at tuberculosis diagnosis. This receptor was obtained from an adult with tuberculosis. The DNA for the CDR3 is TGTGCCAGCAGTTTATGGGGACAGGGTTCAGATGGCTACACCTTC. It is translated as CASSLWGQGSDGYTF.